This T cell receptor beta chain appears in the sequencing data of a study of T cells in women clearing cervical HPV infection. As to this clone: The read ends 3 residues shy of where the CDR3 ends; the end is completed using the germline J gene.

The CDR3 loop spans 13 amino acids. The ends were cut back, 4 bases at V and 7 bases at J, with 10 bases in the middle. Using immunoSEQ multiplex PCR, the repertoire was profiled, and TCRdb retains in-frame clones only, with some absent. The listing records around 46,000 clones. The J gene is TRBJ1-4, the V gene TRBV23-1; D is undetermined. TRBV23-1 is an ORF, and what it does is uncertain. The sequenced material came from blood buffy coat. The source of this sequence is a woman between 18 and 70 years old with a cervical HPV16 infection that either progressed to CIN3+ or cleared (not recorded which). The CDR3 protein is CASSRVLFEKLFF. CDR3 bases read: TGCGCCAGCAGTCGTGTATTATTTGAAAAA.